This TCR beta chain originates from a study of PD-1 blockade in classical Hodgkin lymphoma (dated by TCRdb to between 2020 and 2021). General notes on the study: Nivolumab dosing was 3 mg/kg intravenously every 2 weeks, continuing until either disease progression or unacceptable toxicity. To define a peripheral blood immune signature of response to PD-1 blockade in classical Hodgkin lymphoma, the study combined TCR beta sequencing with CyTOF. The full study reports these points: Diversity was lower in patients who began nivolumab less than 1 year after ASCT, so these patients were left out of later analyses to avoid confounding by immune reconstitution. A significant rise by C4D1 was seen in CD4+ but not CD8+ TCR diversity (p=0.0027 vs p=0.16), with the rise being most apparent in complete responders (p=0.02). Baseline TCR diversity was reported as lower in newly diagnosed patients than in healthy donors, and lower still in relapsed/refractory patients. The study covered only a single clinical trial cohort, and the causes of the repertoire differences, possibly disease activity or prior therapy, were still not defined. Baseline diversity similar to that of newly diagnosed patients was observed in trial patients achieving complete response, whereas significantly lower diversity was observed in partial responders and progressors.

The germline V gene specifies SGDLS as CDR1 and YYNGEE as CDR2. V has 4 bases trimmed and J has 1 base trimmed; junction bases matching no gene number 7. From cysteine to phenylalanine, the CDR3 is 15 amino acids long. CDR3 DNA is the only sequence kept; it has 45 bases, read in frame from the first base. The Qiagen DNeasy kit was used to extract genomic DNA from unsorted PBMCs and from the negatively selected CD4+ and CD8+ fractions. Amplification of TCR beta CDR3 regions was done by immunoSEQ multiplex PCR with primers that anneal to V and J segments. A synthetic immune receptor repertoire was used to minimize amplification bias, and any remaining bias was removed computationally after sequencing. In the source study's methods: Repertoire diversity was quantified as the Shannon entropy index using custom Python scripts. Unsorted, CD4+ and CD8+ repertoires were analyzed separately, except in combined analyses where CD4+ and CD8+ sequences were merged in silico. Clonal expansion was defined as a frequency increase of at least 2-fold after treatment compared with C1D1, and clones undetected at baseline were assigned a pseudocount of 0.5. Clones with 0 or 1 copy at C1D1 were classified as singleton clones, and clones with 2 or more copies were classified as non-singleton clones. By matching protein sequences in sorted samples from the same patient, clones expanded in unsorted samples were annotated as CD4+, CD8+ or unknown. Wilcoxon tests on paired samples were used to test changes in diversity from C1D1 to C4D1. This immuneACCESS table, as held by TCRdb, lists in-frame sequences with V and J called but not all clones. Of the missing ones, under half trace to an unresolved V gene in checked studies; the others have no known cause. For V, J and clone size, that table is used; D and trimming come from the DNA. The sample contains about 47,000 clones, more than 75% of them found a single time. The top ten clonotypes cover approximately 18% of the sample.

With respect to this clone: What antigen it recognizes has not been identified. No quality values exist for individual bases; no much larger clone is one base distant.

This specimen's time point label, interpreted: cycle 4 day 1 (C4D1), after less than 7 weeks of nivolumab. All trial patients had relapsed after autologous stem cell transplantation, with cohorts A, B and C differing in prior brentuximab vedotin exposure. The trial cohort was composed of approximately 60 patients with relapsed/refractory classical Hodgkin lymphoma, for whom complete response, partial response or progressive disease was recorded as best overall response. In the multi-cohort phase II CheckMate 205 trial, trial patients received single-agent nivolumab. An independent review committee assessed best overall response by applying the 2007 International Working Group response criteria. PBMCs from the trial were collected at three points: immediately before nivolumab initiation (C1D1), and during therapy at cycle 2 day 1 and cycle 4 day 1. Peripheral blood was collected in 8 mL Vacutainer Cell Preparation Tubes, from which PBMCs were isolated by centrifugation and then cryopreserved.

This sample comprised peripheral blood mononuclear cells (PBMCs), obtained before the fourth cycle of nivolumab. The sequence came from a human donor with classical Hodgkin lymphoma. This chain is built from TRBV9 and TRBJ1-2, with 7 bases aligning to TRBD1. For the CDR3, the sequence is CASSPGRGYNYGYTF. The DNA is as follows: TGTGCCAGCAGCCCCGGCAGGGGGTATAACTATGGCTACACCTTC.